The rows below give T cell receptor beta chains drawn from one sample of a study of blood T cell repertoires in COVID-19. Clones were read by immunoSEQ multiplex PCR, and TCRdb kept only the in-frame ones, dropping some. The sample holds 300,000 to 450,000 clones, roughly four fifths seen once. The sample comprised peripheral blood. The source is a human donor with acute or convalescent COVID-19. The donor label of this sample is uncertain. CDR3s include the opening cysteine and the closing phenylalanine or tryptophan. Fields, in order: CDR3 protein, CDR3 DNA, D gene, V gene, J gene, clone size. D genes are given only for firm matches. Part of the rows lack a size; the others show once, few, many or a class for expanded clones.

CDR3: CASSEFGRAEREQYF; DNA: TGCGCCAGCAGTGAGTTCGGGAGGGCCGAGAGGGAGCAGTACTTC; D: TRBD2; V: TRBV10-2; J: TRBJ2-7; size: NA
CDR3: CASSKDRGNEKLFF; DNA: TGTGCCAGCAGTAAGGACAGGGGGAATGAAAAACTGTTTTTT; D: TRBD1; V: TRBV5-4; J: TRBJ1-4; size: NA
CDR3: CASSSRRRTSGQETQYF; DNA: TGTGCCAGCAGCTCAAGGCGTAGGACTAGCGGCCAAGAGACCCAGTACTTC; D: TRBD2; V: TRBV3-1/TRBV3-2; J: TRBJ2-5; size: NA
CDR3: CASSFGVISYGYTF; DNA: TGTGCCAGCAGCTTCGGGGTGATTTCGTATGGCTACACCTTC; D: NA; V: TRBV11-2; J: TRBJ1-2; size: NA
CDR3: CASSPLNNGGEQFF; DNA: TGTGCCAGCTCACCCTTGAATAACGGGGGTGAGCAGTTCTTC; D: NA; V: TRBV18; J: TRBJ2-1; size: NA
CDR3: CASSLGVAGREQFF; DNA: TGTGCCAGCAGCTTAGGTGTCGCGGGGAGGGAGCAGTTCTTC; D: NA; V: TRBV7-9; J: TRBJ2-1; size: few
CDR3: CASSSRQGYEQYF; DNA: TGTGCCAGCAGCTCTAGACAGGGCTACGAGCAGTACTTC; D: TRBD1; V: TRBV11-2; J: TRBJ2-7; size: NA
CDR3: CASSSPGTGIPGYTF; DNA: TGTGCCAGCAGTTCCCCTGGGACAGGGATTCCAGGCTACACCTTC; D: TRBD1; V: TRBV6-5; J: TRBJ1-2; size: few
CDR3: CASRGTGRNTEAFF; DNA: TGTGCCAGCAGGGGGACAGGGCGGAACACTGAAGCTTTCTTT; D: TRBD1; V: TRBV6-5; J: TRBJ1-1; size: NA
CDR3: CASSLFGRQYNSPLHF; DNA: TGTGCCAGCAGTTTATTTGGGAGGCAGTATAATTCACCCCTCCACTTT; D: NA; V: TRBV28; J: TRBJ1-6; size: NA
CDR3: CASSLFQGNTGELFF; DNA: TGCGCCAGCAGCTTGTTTCAGGGAAACACCGGGGAGCTGTTTTTT; D: NA; V: TRBV5-1; J: TRBJ2-2; size: once
CDR3: CASSPLAYTQYF; DNA: TGTGCCAGCAGCCCGCTAGCATATACGCAGTATTTT; D: NA; V: TRBV5-8; J: TRBJ2-3; size: NA
CDR3: CASSYPSGGQFF; DNA: TGTGCCAGCAGCTACCCTAGCGGAGGACAGTTCTTC; D: TRBD2; V: TRBV7-9; J: TRBJ2-1; size: few
CDR3: CASSSGLRPVEYF; DNA: TGTGCCAGCAGCTCGGGATTGAGACCGGTGGAGTACTTC; D: NA; V: TRBV5-4; J: TRBJ2-7; size: NA
CDR3: CASSLRGQTYRGYTF; DNA: TGTGCCAGCAGCTTACGGGGACAGACGTATCGTGGCTACACCTTC; D: TRBD1; V: TRBV14; J: TRBJ1-2; size: NA
CDR3: CAWTPLSQGLGGYTF; DNA: TGTGCCTGGACCCCCCTCTCCCAGGGGTTAGGCGGCTACACCTTC; D: NA; V: TRBV30; J: TRBJ1-2; size: NA
CDR3: CASTMGQVPNNEQFF; DNA: TGTGCCAGCACCATGGGACAGGTTCCAAACAATGAGCAGTTCTTC; D: TRBD1; V: TRBV6-5; J: TRBJ2-1; size: NA
CDR3: CASRTYNEQFF; DNA: TGTGCCAGCAGAACTTACAATGAGCAGTTCTTC; D: NA; V: TRBV27; J: TRBJ2-1; size: NA
CDR3: CASSEALGGYEAFF; DNA: TGTGCCAGCAGTGAAGCGCTGGGGGGATATGAAGCTTTCTTT; D: NA; V: TRBV6-1; J: TRBJ1-1; size: NA
CDR3: CASSFYRGRAGTGELFF; DNA: TGTGCCAGCAGTTTTTACAGGGGGCGAGCCGGGACCGGGGAGCTGTTTTTT; D: TRBD1; V: TRBV28; J: TRBJ2-2; size: once
CDR3: CASTRTDRFELFF; DNA: TGTGCCAGCACCCGAACGGACAGATTTGAGCTGTTTTTT; D: NA; V: TRBV3-1/TRBV3-2; J: TRBJ2-2; size: NA
CDR3: CASSVEVGNTIYF; DNA: TGTGCCAGCTCAGTGGAGGTCGGAAACACCATATATTTT; D: NA; V: TRBV18; J: TRBJ1-3; size: NA
CDR3: CASTIDRDYGYTF; DNA: TGTGCCAGCACCATCGACAGAGACTATGGCTACACCTTC; D: NA; V: TRBV12-3/TRBV12-4; J: TRBJ1-2; size: NA
CDR3: CASSPGGGSFRDGYTF; DNA: TGTGCCAGCAGCCCGGGCGGGGGTTCGTTCCGGGATGGCTACACCTTC; D: NA; V: TRBV5-4; J: TRBJ1-2; size: NA
CDR3: CASSLGEGNEKLFF; DNA: TGCGCCAGCAGCCTGGGGGAGGGCAATGAAAAACTGTTTTTT; D: NA; V: TRBV5-1; J: TRBJ1-4; size: few
CDR3: CACFGRRQGAGELFF; DNA: TGTGCCTGCTTTGGTAGGCGGCAGGGGGCCGGGGAGCTGTTTTTT; D: TRBD1; V: TRBV5-6; J: TRBJ2-2; size: NA
CDR3: CASSLYTGGQPWETQYF; DNA: TGTGCCAGCAGCTTGTATACGGGAGGGCAACCATGGGAGACCCAGTACTTC; D: TRBD2; V: TRBV5-6; J: TRBJ2-5; size: NA
CDR3: CASSQDGLGNTIYF; DNA: TGTGCCAGCAGCCAAGATGGACTCGGAAACACCATATATTTT; D: NA; V: TRBV3-1/TRBV3-2; J: TRBJ1-3; size: NA
CDR3: CASSLVPTSGRANEQFF; DNA: TGTGCCAGCAGCTTAGTCCCGACTAGCGGGAGGGCCAATGAGCAGTTCTTC; D: TRBD2; V: TRBV7-6; J: TRBJ2-1; size: NA
CDR3: CSAVEGVENIQYF; DNA: TGCAGCGCGGTGGAGGGAGTTGAAAACATTCAGTACTTC; D: NA; V: TRBV29-1; J: TRBJ2-4; size: NA
CDR3: CASSGGVDTEAFF; DNA: TGTGCCAGCAGCGGCGGAGTAGACACTGAAGCTTTCTTT; D: NA; V: TRBV12-3/TRBV12-4; J: TRBJ1-1; size: NA
CDR3: CASSQASVNYGYTF; DNA: TGTGCCAGCAGCCAAGCGTCAGTTAACTATGGCTACACCTTC; D: NA; V: TRBV3-1/TRBV3-2; J: TRBJ1-2; size: once
CDR3: CASSFLHEIKNTEAFF; DNA: TGTGCCAGCAGCTTCCTCCACGAGATCAAAAACACTGAAGCTTTCTTT; D: NA; V: TRBV5-6; J: TRBJ1-1; size: few
CDR3: CASSPSRVNQPQHF; DNA: TGTGCCAGCAGTCCGAGCAGGGTTAATCAGCCCCAGCATTTT; D: NA; V: TRBV28; J: TRBJ1-5; size: few
CDR3: CASTFGVSGSYEQYF; DNA: TGCGCCAGCACCTTCGGCGTGAGCGGTTCCTACGAGCAGTACTTC; D: NA; V: TRBV5-1; J: TRBJ2-7; size: NA
CDR3: CSASQWPGYYEQYF; DNA: TGCAGTGCTAGTCAGTGGCCGGGTTACTACGAGCAGTACTTC; D: NA; V: TRBV20-1; J: TRBJ2-7; size: NA
CDR3: CASRGQGNTEAFF; DNA: TGCGCCAGCAGGGGACAGGGGAACACTGAAGCTTTCTTT; D: TRBD1; V: TRBV5-1; J: TRBJ1-1; size: NA
CDR3: CASSLDGRNTEAFF; DNA: TGTGCCAGCAGCTTGGATGGGAGGAACACTGAAGCTTTCTTT; D: NA; V: TRBV5-8; J: TRBJ1-1; size: NA
CDR3: CASSTGLGADTQYF; DNA: TGTGCCAGCAGTACGGGGTTAGGAGCAGATACGCAGTATTTT; D: NA; V: TRBV28; J: TRBJ2-3; size: NA
CDR3: CAISDRVIDGYTF; DNA: TGTGCCATCTCGGACAGGGTGATCGATGGCTACACCTTC; D: TRBD1; V: TRBV2; J: TRBJ1-2; size: NA
CDR3: CASSFGVSNQPQHF; DNA: TGTGCCAGCAGCTTCGGGGTTAGCAATCAGCCCCAGCATTTT; D: NA; V: TRBV7-2; J: TRBJ1-5; size: once
CDR3: CASTLRSINEQFF; DNA: TGTGCCAGCACCTTACGTAGTATCAATGAGCAGTTCTTC; D: NA; V: TRBV12-3/TRBV12-4; J: TRBJ2-1; size: NA
CDR3: CASRKTSSHEQYF; DNA: TGTGCCAGCAGGAAGACTAGCAGCCACGAGCAGTACTTC; D: TRBD2; V: TRBV6-5; J: TRBJ2-7; size: few
CDR3: CASRTDMNTEAFF; DNA: TGTGCCAGCAGAACAGACATGAACACTGAAGCTTTCTTT; D: NA; V: TRBV12-3/TRBV12-4; J: TRBJ1-1; size: NA
CDR3: CATSVSPGQGINEQFF; DNA: TGTGCCACCAGCGTAAGTCCGGGACAGGGAATCAATGAGCAGTTCTTC; D: TRBD1; V: TRBV15; J: TRBJ2-1; size: NA